This TCR beta chain was obtained from a study of blood T cell repertoires in COVID-19. About the study: Both acute and convalescent COVID-19 samples were obtained from the United States, Italy and Spain.

This table comes from immunoSEQ multiplex PCR, and its TCRdb copy is limited to in-frame clones, with some not included. Of fewer than 80,000 clones detected, around 84% appear once; the ten largest clones hold approximately 0.93%. The J segment lost 7 bases and the V segment lost 5 bases, leaving 5 bases of the junction unmatched. This CDR3 has 15 residues. Germline V CDR1 and CDR2: MNHEY, SMNVEV (reference sequence). This clone was counted once. The origin of this receptor is a man between 65 and 85 years old with acute or convalescent COVID-19. The chain couples TRBV27 to TRBJ2-1; TRBD2 matches at 13 bases. The sequenced sample consisted of peripheral blood. The CDR3 sequence: CASSILAGGLNEQFF. Written as DNA, the CDR3 is TGTGCCAGCAGTATACTAGCGGGGGGGCTTAATGAGCAGTTCTTC.